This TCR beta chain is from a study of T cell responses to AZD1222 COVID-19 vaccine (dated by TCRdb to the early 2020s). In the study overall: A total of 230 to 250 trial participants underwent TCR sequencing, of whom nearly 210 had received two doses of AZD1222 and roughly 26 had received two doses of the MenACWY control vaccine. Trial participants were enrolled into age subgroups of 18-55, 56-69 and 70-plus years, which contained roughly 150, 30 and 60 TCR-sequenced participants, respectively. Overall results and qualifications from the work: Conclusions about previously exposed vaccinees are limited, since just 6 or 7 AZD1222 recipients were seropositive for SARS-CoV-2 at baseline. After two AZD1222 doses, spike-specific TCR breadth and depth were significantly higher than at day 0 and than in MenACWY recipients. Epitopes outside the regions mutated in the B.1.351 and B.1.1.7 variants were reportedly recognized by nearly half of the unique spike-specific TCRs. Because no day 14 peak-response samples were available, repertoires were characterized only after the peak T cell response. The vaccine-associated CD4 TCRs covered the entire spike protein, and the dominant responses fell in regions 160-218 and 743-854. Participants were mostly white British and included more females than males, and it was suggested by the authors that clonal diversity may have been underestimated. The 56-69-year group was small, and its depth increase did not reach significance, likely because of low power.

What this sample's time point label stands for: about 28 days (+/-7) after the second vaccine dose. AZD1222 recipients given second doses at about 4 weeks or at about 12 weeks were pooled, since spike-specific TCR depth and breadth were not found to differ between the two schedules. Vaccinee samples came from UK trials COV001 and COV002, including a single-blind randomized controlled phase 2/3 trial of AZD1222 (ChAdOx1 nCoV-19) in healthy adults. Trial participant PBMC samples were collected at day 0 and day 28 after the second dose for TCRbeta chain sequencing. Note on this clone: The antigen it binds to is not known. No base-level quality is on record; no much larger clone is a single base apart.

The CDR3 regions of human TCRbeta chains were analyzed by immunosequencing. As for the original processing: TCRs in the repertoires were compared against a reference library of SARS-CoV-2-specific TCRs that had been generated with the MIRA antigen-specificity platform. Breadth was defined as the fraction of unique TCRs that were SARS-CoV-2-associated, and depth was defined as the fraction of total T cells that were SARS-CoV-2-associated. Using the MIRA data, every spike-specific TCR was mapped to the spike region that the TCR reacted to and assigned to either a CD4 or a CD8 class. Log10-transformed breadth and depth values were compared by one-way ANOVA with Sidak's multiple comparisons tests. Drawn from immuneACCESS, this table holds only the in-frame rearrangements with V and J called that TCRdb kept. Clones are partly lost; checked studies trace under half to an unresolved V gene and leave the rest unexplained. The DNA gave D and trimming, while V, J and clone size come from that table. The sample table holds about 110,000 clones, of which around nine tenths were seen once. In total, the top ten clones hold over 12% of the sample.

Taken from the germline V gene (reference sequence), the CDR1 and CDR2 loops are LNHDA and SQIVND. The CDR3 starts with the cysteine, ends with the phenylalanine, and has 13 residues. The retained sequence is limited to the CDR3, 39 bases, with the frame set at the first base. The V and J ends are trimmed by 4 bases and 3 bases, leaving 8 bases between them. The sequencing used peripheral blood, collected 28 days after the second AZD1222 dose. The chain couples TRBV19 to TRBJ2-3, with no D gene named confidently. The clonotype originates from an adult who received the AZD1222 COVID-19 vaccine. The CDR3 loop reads CASSRSRTDTQYF. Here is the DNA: TGTGCCAGTAGTAGATCAAGGACAGATACGCAGTATTTT.